This TCR beta chain was found in a study of blood T cells in healthy people across ages. The overall study: Template switching caught about one barcoded beta molecule for each two T cells.

Through a sample-barcoded 5' primer and a J-beta primer mix, a second PCR was run for roughly 6 to 12 cycles. MiXCR was run by TCRdb on the 5' RACE reads, yielding one entry per CDR3 protein. The sample lists 1,300,000 or so distinct CDR3 sequences, roughly 64% occurring once. Study findings and constraints: More naive CD4+ cells and higher diversity marked long-lived donors relative to aged donors.

Each individual donor underwent a draw of 8.5 to 10 milliliters of peripheral blood. Every sample yielded at least 6.5 million isolated PBMCs. This CDR3 region has 13 residues. From germline, CDR1 is MDHEN and CDR2 SYDVKM. V shed 8 bases and J shed 8 bases, with 13 bases lying between them. With regard to this clonotype: The antigen is not known.

The origin of this receptor is a young man in good health. Sample: blood. The chain recombines TRBV28 with TRBJ1-6; tentative D call: TRBD1 (5 bases). The DNA for the CDR3 is TGTGCCAGCGGCCTAGGGGCCTATTCACCCCTCCACTTT. Its translation: CASGLGAYSPLHF.